These 20 T cell receptor beta chains came from one sample sequenced in a study of cytomegalovirus exposure and HLA in healthy donors. Amplification used 60 Vbeta primers and 13 Jbeta primers. The method was immunoSEQ multiplex PCR; TCRdb's version includes in-frame clones alone and lacks a portion of them. This repertoire shows some 190,000 clones, around 88% found once; its top ten account for approximately 1.7%. Material: PBMCs. These receptors were taken from a man aged 35 to 55 in good health and CMV-seropositive.

In this sample, this clone turned up once. CDR3 sequence (DNA): TGTGCCAGCAGTTACTCGATAGCAGGGCCCTACAATGAGCAGTTCTTC. Its translation is CASSYSIAGPYNEQFF. The chain is built from TRBV6-6 and TRBJ2-1; D perhaps matches TRBD1 (5 bases). CDR1 is MNHNY and CDR2 is SVGAGI in the germline V gene (reference sequence). V lost 0 bases and J 2 bases, leaving 11 bases between the germline ends. This CDR3 is 16 amino acids long.

This chain links TRBV6-5 with TRBJ2-1; 13 nucleotides agree with TRBD2. Germline V gene lookup returns CDR1 MNHEY and CDR2 SVGAGI. The J segment lost 6 bases and the V segment lost 5 bases, leaving 1 base of the junction unmatched. The CDR3 is 14 residues long. CDR3 protein: CASSRLAGGNEQFF. CDR3 sequence (DNA): TGTGCCAGCAGTCGACTAGCGGGAGGCAATGAGCAGTTCTTC.

The chain recombines TRBV11-2 with TRBJ2-1, with 10 bases aligning to TRBD2. This CDR3 has 17 amino acids. Trimming cost V 2 bases and J 8 bases; bases outside gene matches: 12. The germline CDR1 and CDR2 sequences are SGHAT and FQNNGV. CDR3: CASSLLGVSGRRDEQFF. The CDR3 bases are TGTGCCAGCAGCTTACTGGGGGTTAGCGGGAGGAGAGATGAGCAGTTCTTC. Variable domain in full (rest from reference TRBV11-2 and TRBJ2-1): EAGVAQSPRYKIIEKRQSVAFWCNPISGHATLYWYQQILGQGPKLLIQFQNNGVVDDSQLPKDRFSAERLKGVDSTLKIQPAKLEDSAVYLCASSLLGVSGRRDEQFFGPGTRLTVL.

V gene TRBV2 combines with J gene TRBJ2-7; D may be TRBD2 (6 bases). Germline loops: CDR1 SNHLY, CDR2 FYNNEI. The CDR3 has 12 amino acids. Trimming stripped 8 bases from V and 6 bases from J, with 14 bases between. CDR3 loop: CASGGGVSEQYF. The CDR3 DNA reads TGTGCCAGCGGGGGAGGAGTTAGCGAGCAGTACTTC.

The CDR3 here is CASSEMSIGREKLFF. CDR3 bases: TGTGCCAGCAGTGAAATGAGTATAGGGAGGGAAAAACTGTTTTTT. The rearrangement joins TRBV6-1 to TRBJ1-4; D gene unclear. The germline CDR1 and CDR2 sequences are MNHNS and SASEGT. V lost 2 bases, J lost 8 bases, and 15 bases lay in between. This CDR3 has 15 amino acids.

This chain uses TRBV28 with TRBJ1-1; 8 bases are shared with TRBD1. Germline CDR1 reads MDHEN; CDR2 reads SYDVKM. The CDR3 is 13 residues long. The V gene end was trimmed by 6 bases and the J gene end by 4 bases; junction bases not matched to a gene: 4. The CDR3 loop reads CASRPGGPTEAFF. CDR3 sequence (DNA): TGTGCCAGCAGACCAGGGGGCCCCACTGAAGCTTTCTTT.

The chain is built from TRBV29-1 and TRBJ1-1; 7 nucleotides align to TRBD1. The CDR3 runs to 13 residues. Germline CDR1 reads SQVTM; CDR2 reads ANQGSEA. With 4 bases clipped from V and 4 bases from J, the junction kept 6 bases outside the gene matches. CDR3 nucleotides: TGCAGCGTTGCGAGGGGGCTCCCCACTGAAGCTTTCTTT. Translation: CSVARGLPTEAFF.

This rearrangement joins TRBV5-1 to TRBJ1-1, with TRBD1 matching over 8 bases. CDR1 is SGHRS and CDR2 is YFSETQ in the germline V gene. The CDR3 has 14 residues. The V gene end was trimmed by 2 bases and the J gene end by 10 bases; junction bases not matched to a gene: 10. The CDR3 coding sequence is TGCGCCAGCAGCTTCCAGGGGGCGTCATCACTAGCTTTCTTT. As protein: CASSFQGASSLAFF. The whole variable domain, remainder taken from reference TRBV5-1 and TRBJ1-1, is KAGVTQTPRYLIKTRGQQVTLSCSPISGHRSVSWYQQTPGQGLQFLFEYFSETQRNKGNFPGRFSGRQFSNSRSEMNVSTLELGDSALYLCASSFQGASSLAFFGQGTRLTVV.

V and J are TRBV10-1 and TRBJ1-2; 7 positions match TRBD1. J was trimmed by 1 base and V by 9 bases; bases with no gene match: 8. The CDR3 runs 14 residues. Germline loops: CDR1 WNHNN, CDR2 SYGVQD (reference sequence). CDR3 nucleotides: TGCGCCAGAAGGGACAGAACAAATAACTATGGCTACACCTTC. This sequence encodes CARRDRTNNYGYTF.

The gene calls are TRBV10-3 and TRBJ1-3; possible D gene TRBD1, 5 bases. V was cut by 6 bases and J by 0 bases, with 15 bases left in between. The germline V gene encodes CDR1 ENHRY and CDR2 SYGVKD. CDR3 length: 16 residues. DNA of the CDR3: TGTGCCATCAGGGGAGGCAGGGACCCCTCTGGAAACACCATATATTTT. Its translation: CAIRGGRDPSGNTIYF.

The rearrangement links TRBV27 to TRBJ2-1, with 8 bases aligning to TRBD2. CDR1 is MNHEY, CDR2 SMNVEV, per germline (reference sequence). V shed 5 bases and J 6 bases; nucleotides not matched to a gene: 9. This CDR3 comprises 15 residues. The CDR3 loop reads CASSLRREVGNEQFF. CDR3 nucleotide sequence: TGTGCCAGCAGTCTCCGGCGGGAGGTCGGCAATGAGCAGTTCTTC.

The rearrangement uses TRBV9 and TRBJ2-7, with D possibly TRBD2 on 5 matching bases. Germline assignment: CDR1 SGDLS and CDR2 YYNGEE. There are 15 residues in the CDR3. Trimming took 0 bases from V and 1 from J, leaving 11 bases between them. This chain's CDR3 is CASSVGGDPSYEQYF. CDR3 coding DNA: TGTGCCAGCAGCGTAGGGGGAGATCCTTCCTACGAGCAGTACTTC.

V is TRBV7-6 and J is TRBJ2-1; D perhaps matches TRBD2 (5 bases). The CDR3 runs to 17 residues. Germline V gives CDR1 SGHVS, CDR2 FNYEAQ. The V end was cut by 1 base, the J end by 0 bases, with 13 bases between. The CDR3 protein is CASSLGGGPSSYNEQFF. In DNA form, the CDR3 reads TGTGCCAGCAGCTTAGGTGGCGGGCCAAGCTCCTACAATGAGCAGTTCTTC.

This rearrangement joins TRBV11-3 to TRBJ2-3, with a weak D call TRBD2 (6 bases). The V gene lost 0 bases and the J gene lost 1 base, with 11 bases spanning the gap. Germline loops: CDR1 SGHNT, CDR2 YENEEA. The CDR3 runs 16 residues. CDR3 loop: CASSLDLREGTDTQYF. The CDR3 region has the DNA TGTGCCAGCAGCTTAGATCTGCGGGAAGGCACAGATACGCAGTATTTT.

The chain recombines TRBV9 with TRBJ2-1, with a possible D match to TRBD1 (6 bases). Germline V CDR1 and CDR2: SGDLS, YYNGEE. Trimming removed 4 bases at V and 7 bases at J, with 12 bases between. This CDR3 is built from 13 residues. The CDR3 DNA reads TGTGCCAGCAGCCCGAAGGGGGATAATGAGCAGTTCTTC. Amino acid sequence: CASSPKGDNEQFF.

The chain links TRBV2 to TRBJ2-7; D is unresolved. Germline CDR1 SNHLY, CDR2 FYNNEI. Trimming removed 2 bases at V and 3 bases at J, with 11 bases between. The CDR3 is made up of 14 amino acids. CDR3 amino acids: CASSELYSSYEQYF. The DNA for the CDR3 is TGTGCCAGCAGTGAATTGTACAGTAGCTACGAGCAGTACTTC. Full variable domain (remainder filled in from reference TRBV2 and TRBJ2-7): EPEVTQTPSHQVTQMGQEVILRCVPISNHLYFYWYRQILGQKVEFLVSFYNNEISEKSEIFDDQFSVERPDGSNFTLKIRSTKLEDSAMYFCASSELYSSYEQYFGPGTRLTVT.

V usage is TRBV5-8 and J usage is TRBJ1-1; D remains ambiguous. The CDR3 is 14 amino acids. V was pared by 0 bases and J by 4 bases, with 10 bases between. Germline assignment: CDR1 SGHTS and CDR2 YDEGEE. CDR3 protein: CASSLGQVGTEAFF. As DNA, the CDR3 is TGTGCCAGCAGCTTGGGGCAGGTTGGCACTGAAGCTTTCTTT.

CDR3 nucleotides: TGTGCCAGCAGCGTAGCTAGCGGGAGAAACACAGATACGCAGTATTTT. The encoded protein is CASSVASGRNTDTQYF. The gene calls are TRBV9 and TRBJ2-3; the match to TRBD2 covers 10 bases. After removal of 0 bases from V and 2 bases from J, the junction contained 3 bases not matched to a gene. CDR1 and CDR2 from the germline V gene are SGDLS and YYNGEE. The CDR3 is 16 residues long.

This sequence joins TRBV6-5 and TRBJ1-5; TRBD1 matches at 9 bases. Germline-derived CDR1 and CDR2 are MNHEY and SVGAGI. This CDR3 region has 14 residues. The V and J ends lost 4 bases and 7 bases, in that order; junction bases with no gene match: 5. This chain's CDR3 is CASSFGTGLQPQHF. DNA of the CDR3: TGTGCCAGCAGTTTTGGGACAGGGTTACAGCCCCAGCATTTT.

This clone showed up just once. The J gene is TRBJ2-6, the V gene TRBV4-3, with a possible D match to TRBD2 (6 bases). CDR3 length equals 18 residues. V shed 0 bases and J shed 0 bases, with 12 bases lying between them. The germline V gene has CDR1 LGHNA and CDR2 YSLEER. The CDR3 sequence: CASSQDQWDFSGANVLTF. CDR3 bases: TGCGCCAGCAGCCAAGATCAATGGGACTTCTCTGGGGCCAACGTCCTGACTTTC.